This TCR beta chain was sequenced during a study of CD8+CD57+ T cells in acquired aplastic anemia. Study background: The study obtained an average of about 3.4 ug of DNA from sorted CD4+ and CD8+ cells. Researchers reported that healthy donors averaged about 10 million reads for CD4+ cells.

Germline CDR1 and CDR2: KGHDR and SFDVKD. The CDR3 is made up of 15 amino acids. The J segment lost 1 base and the V segment lost 6 bases, leaving 3 bases of the junction unmatched. Concerning this clonotype: Antigen unknown.

Genomic DNA, serving as template, underwent TCR beta VDJ and CDR3 profiling. One entry per CDR3 protein results from TCRdb running MiXCR on the reads. The repertoire includes 35,000 to 50,000 distinct CDR3 sequences, 65% to 70% of them detected once, and less than 25% sits in the top ten. Overall study results and limits: Patients and controls shared approximately 30 CD8+ CDR3 sequences.

The chain uses TRBV24-1 and TRBJ2-5; TRBD1 matches at 11 bases. The clonotype was recovered from a human donor in good health, serving as a control. Source material: sorted CD4+, CD8+, or CD8+CD57+ T cells (not recorded which) from PBMCs. CDR3 bases: TGTGCCACCAGTAGGACAGGGGGCACCCAAGAGACCCAGTACTTC. It yields the protein CATSRTGGTQETQYF.